The present TCR beta chain was sequenced within a study of cytomegalovirus exposure and HLA in healthy donors. The CDR3 spans 13 residues. Germline assignment: CDR1 SQVTM and CDR2 ANQGSEA. V dropped 3 bases and J dropped 1 base, with 9 bases sitting between them. There are a few counts of this clone. The PCR contained 60 Vbeta and 13 Jbeta primers. Sequencing used immunoSEQ multiplex PCR; TCRdb keeps in-frame clones, though not all of them. This repertoire shows roughly 140,000 clones, under 85% found once; its top ten account for around 6.7%. The chain is built from TRBV29-1 and TRBJ1-2; tentative D call: TRBD1 (5 bases). The receptor was derived from a woman aged 40-49 years in good health and CMV-seropositive. The sample taken for sequencing was PBMCs. The chain's CDR3 is CSVEGLLNYGYTF. CDR3 coding DNA: TGCAGCGTTGAGGGACTGCTTAACTATGGCTACACCTTC.